Below are 15 T cell receptor beta chains sequenced from a single sample in a study of T cells in Graves' hyperthyroidism and ophthalmopathy. The investigators amplified TCR beta CDR3 regions from RNA transcripts. Carried out on the TCR CDR3, a first-round RT-PCR used the HTBI primer set. Each CDR3 protein gets one entry after TCRdb re-called the multiplex PCR reads with MiXCR. The data contain 700,000 or so distinct CDR3 sequences, more than 12% of them singletons. The specimen was blood. The receptor source for this set is a woman in her 50s with Graves' ophthalmopathy.

V is TRBV5-1 and J is TRBJ1-2, with D unresolved. The ends were cut back, 1 base at V and 3 bases at J, with 22 bases in the middle. Germline loops: CDR1 SGHRS, CDR2 YFSETQ. The CDR3 is made up of 18 amino acids. CDR3 region: CASSLSDGPDGKYYGYTF. CDR3 DNA sequence: TGCGCCAGCAGCTTGTCGGATGGTCCGGACGGGAAATACTATGGCTACACCTTC.

This clonotype was recorded many times. The V gene is TRBV28, the J gene TRBJ1-6, with D unclear. The CDR3 extends over 17 amino acids. Germline V gives CDR1 MDHEN, CDR2 SYDVKM. V was trimmed by 11 bases and J by 0 bases, leaving 20 bases between them. CDR3 DNA: TGTGCCGATCGTCAGGATCTGGGGAGCTCCTATAATTCACCCCTCCACTTT. Translating gives CADRQDLGSSYNSPLHF.

There are many counts of this clonotype. The J gene is TRBJ2-1, the V gene TRBV20-1; D is ambiguous. The CDR3 has 12 residues. With 6 bases removed from V and 7 bases from J, the gap between germline ends came to 13 bases. Germline loops: CDR1 DFQATT, CDR2 SNEGSKA (reference sequence). This CDR3 reads CSAHLTRNEQFF. In DNA form, the CDR3 reads TGCAGTGCCCACTTGACCCGTAATGAGCAGTTCTTC.

The genes are TRBV20-1 and TRBJ1-5, with TRBD1 matching over 7 bases. The V gene's germline CDR1 is DFQATT and CDR2 SNEGSKA (reference sequence). CDR3 size: 12 residues. V was clipped by 3 bases and J by 14 bases; unmatched bases: 10. CDR3 nucleotide sequence: TGCAGTGCTAGGGGAGGGACAGCAACCGAGCATTTT. Protein: CSARGGTATEHF.

This clonotype was observed many times. The chain carries TRBV11-2 and TRBJ2-1; 11 bases are shared with TRBD2. The germline V gene encodes CDR1 SGHAT and CDR2 FQNNGV. The CDR3 has 15 amino acids. V lost 5 bases and J lost 2; bases outside the gene matches: 2. DNA of the CDR3: TGTGCCAGCAGCGCGGGACTAGCGGCCTACAATGAGCAGTTCTTC. Protein: CASSAGLAAYNEQFF.

In this sample, this clonotype turned up a few times. V is TRBV4-2 and J is TRBJ2-7; 10 bases map to TRBD2. Germline V gene sequence: CDR1 LGHNA, CDR2 YNFKEQ. CDR3 length: 16 amino acids. The junction had 6 bases not matched to a gene; V was cut back by 0 bases and J by 4 bases. CDR3 DNA sequence: TGTGCCAGCAGCCAAGACAGCGGGAGGGCCAGTTACGAGCAGTACTTC. Translating it yields CASSQDSGRASYEQYF.

J is TRBJ2-7 and V is TRBV14; D may be TRBD1 (5 bases). Trimming left V 10 bases short and J 4 bases short, with 17 bases between. CDR1 and CDR2 (germline): SGHDN, FVKESK. The CDR3 runs 13 residues. CDR3 DNA sequence: TGTGCCACCCGAAAGGGGCCTGGGTACGAGCAGTACTTC. This sequence encodes CATRKGPGYEQYF.

This clonotype has a handful of counts. The rearrangement uses TRBV27 and TRBJ1-2, with D unresolved. Germline loops: CDR1 MNHEY, CDR2 SMNVEV (reference sequence). V lost 0 bases and J lost 7, with 12 bases in between. The CDR3 runs to 14 residues. As DNA, the CDR3 is TGTGCCAGCAGTTTATCTGGGAACGGTATTGGCTACACCTTC. This translates into CASSLSGNGIGYTF.

The J gene is TRBJ2-1, the V gene TRBV7-6; no definite D call. V was clipped by 2 bases and J by 12 bases, with 14 bases between them. This CDR3 has 13 amino acids. Per the germline V gene, CDR1 is SGHVS and CDR2 is FNYEAQ. The CDR3 nucleotides read TGTGCCAGCAGCTTACCTTGGGGTGAAGGGCAGTTCTTC. Amino acids: CASSLPWGEGQFF.

This clonotype was recorded many times. The rearrangement joins TRBV10-3 to TRBJ1-2; no reliable D call. The CDR3 totals 12 residues. Germline lookup yields CDR1 ENHRY and CDR2 SYGVKD. Trimming removed 0 bases from V and 4 bases from J, with 3 bases in between. The CDR3 DNA follows: TGTGCCATCAGTGAGTCGCTCTATGGCTACACCTTC. It is translated as CAISESLYGYTF.

In this sample, this clonotype turned up many times. This chain links TRBV4-2 with TRBJ2-7, with D unclear. V was clipped by 1 base and J by 4 bases, with 17 bases between them. From germline, CDR1 is LGHNA and CDR2 YNFKEQ. There are 16 residues in the CDR3. CDR3 nucleotide sequence: TGTGCCAGCAGCCAAGCGCCGGAGCGCCACAGTTACGAGCAGTACTTC. This encodes CASSQAPERHSYEQYF.

The sample holds a few counts of this clonotype. Being one base from a much bigger clone, this may be a read error. The rearrangement uses TRBV11-1 and TRBJ2-1; 12 nucleotides line up with TRBD2. The germline gives CDR1 SGHAT, CDR2 FQDESV (reference sequence). This CDR3 comprises 14 residues. CDR3 protein: CVSSWTSGIDEQFF. CDR3 nucleotide sequence: TGTGTCAGCAGCTGGACTAGCGGGATCGATGAGCAGTTCTTC.

This clonotype was counted many times. V is TRBV6-1 and J is TRBJ1-6, with TRBD1 matching over 11 bases. The CDR3 runs to 14 residues. Germline V CDR1 and CDR2: MNHNS, SASEGT. J was trimmed by 9 bases and V by 6 bases; bases with no gene match: 4. This CDR3 reads CASRQGTGGSPLHF. In DNA, the CDR3 is TGTGCCAGCAGACAGGGGACAGGGGGTTCACCCCTCCACTTT.

CDR3 sequence (DNA): TGTGCCAGCAGCTTAGTGTACCCTTACCGGACCAAAAACATTCAGTACTTC. This sequence encodes CASSLVYPYRTKNIQYF. The rearrangement links TRBV7-6 to TRBJ2-4; D gene ambiguous. The CDR3 contains 17 residues. Germline assignment: CDR1 SGHVS and CDR2 FNYEAQ. Trimming left V 1 base short and J 2 bases short, with 15 bases between.

This clonotype occurred many times. This chain uses TRBV12-3 or TRBV12-4 with TRBJ2-3; 9 bases line up with TRBD1. The CDR3 length is 15 residues. V gave up 5 bases and J gave up 4 bases; unmatched junction bases: 7. CDR3 protein: CASSTSQGAADTQYF. CDR3 nucleotides: TGTGCCAGCAGTACCTCACAGGGGGCAGCAGATACGCAGTATTTT.